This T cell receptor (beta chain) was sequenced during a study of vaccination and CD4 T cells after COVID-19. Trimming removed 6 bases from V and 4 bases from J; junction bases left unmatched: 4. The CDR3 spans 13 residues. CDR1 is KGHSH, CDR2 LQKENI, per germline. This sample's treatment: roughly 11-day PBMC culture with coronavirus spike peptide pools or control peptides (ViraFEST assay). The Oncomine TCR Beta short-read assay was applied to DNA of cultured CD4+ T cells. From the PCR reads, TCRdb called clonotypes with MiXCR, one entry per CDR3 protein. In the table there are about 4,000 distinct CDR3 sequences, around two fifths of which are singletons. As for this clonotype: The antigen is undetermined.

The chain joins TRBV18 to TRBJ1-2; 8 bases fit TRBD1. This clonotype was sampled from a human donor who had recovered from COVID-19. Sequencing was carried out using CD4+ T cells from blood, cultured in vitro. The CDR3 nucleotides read TGTGCCAGCTCTCAAACAGGGGGCTATGGCTACACCTTC. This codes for CASSQTGGYGYTF.